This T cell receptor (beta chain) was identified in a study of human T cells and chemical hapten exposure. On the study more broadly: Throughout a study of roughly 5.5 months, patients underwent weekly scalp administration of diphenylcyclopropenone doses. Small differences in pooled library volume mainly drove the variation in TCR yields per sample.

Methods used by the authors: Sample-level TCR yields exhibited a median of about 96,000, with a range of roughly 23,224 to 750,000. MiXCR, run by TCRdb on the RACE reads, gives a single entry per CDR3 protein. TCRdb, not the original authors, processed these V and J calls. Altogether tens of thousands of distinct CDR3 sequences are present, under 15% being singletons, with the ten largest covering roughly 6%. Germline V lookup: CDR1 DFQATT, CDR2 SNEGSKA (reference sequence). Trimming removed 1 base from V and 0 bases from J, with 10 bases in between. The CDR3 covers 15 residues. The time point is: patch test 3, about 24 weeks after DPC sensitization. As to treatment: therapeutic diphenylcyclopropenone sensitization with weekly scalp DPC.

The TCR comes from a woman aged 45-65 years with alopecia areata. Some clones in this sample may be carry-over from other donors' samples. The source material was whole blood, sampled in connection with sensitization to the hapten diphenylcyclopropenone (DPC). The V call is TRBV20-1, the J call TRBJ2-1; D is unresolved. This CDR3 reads CSARVGGFSYNEQFF. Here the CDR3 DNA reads TGCAGTGCTAGAGTTGGCGGATTCTCCTACAATGAGCAGTTCTTC.